Presented here are 26 T cell receptor beta chains from one specimen sequenced in a study of shared clonotypes between healthy human individuals. Assay used: immunoSEQ multiplex PCR; TCRdb lists only in-frame clones, some missing. The table shows 2 million to 2.5 million clones, with just over 90% occurring only once. The sample consisted of naive CD4+ T cells from PBMCs. Noted subset: CD45RA+ positively selected. These receptors originate from a man aged 18 to 30 in good health. Some clones in this sample may be carry-over from other donors' samples.

The chain employs TRBV19 and TRBJ2-1; 7 bases fit TRBD2. Germline V gene data show CDR1 as LNHDA and CDR2 as SQIVND (reference sequence). The CDR3 extends over 13 amino acids. The V and J ends lost 5 bases and 5 bases, in that order; junction bases with no gene match: 3. This chain's CDR3 is CASSSAGDNEQFF. CDR3 bases: TGTGCCAGTAGTTCGGCGGGAGACAATGAGCAGTTCTTC. The full variable domain, with the rest looked up from reference TRBV19 and TRBJ2-1, is DGGITQSPKYLFRKEGQNVTLSCEQNLNHDAMYWYRQDPGQGLRLIYYSQIVNDFQKGDIAEGYSVSREKKESFPLTVTSAQKNPTAFYLCASSSAGDNEQFFGPGTRLTVL.

In DNA, the CDR3 is TGTGCCTGGAGTGTTGGACTAGCGGGACTGATGAGCTCCTACAATGAGCAGTTCTTC. Protein: CAWSVGLAGLMSSYNEQFF. The rearrangement joins TRBV30 to TRBJ2-1; 12 bases line up with TRBD2. The J segment lost 0 bases and the V segment lost 0 bases, leaving 9 bases of the junction unmatched. Per germline, CDR1 GTSNPN and CDR2 SVGIG (reference sequence). The CDR3 has 19 residues. The full variable domain, rest sourced from reference TRBV30 and TRBJ2-1, is SQTIHQWPATLVQPVGSPLSLECTVEGTSNPNLYWYRQAAGRGLQLLFYSVGIGQISSEVPQNLSASRPQDRQFILSSKKLLLSDSGFYLCAWSVGLAGLMSSYNEQFFGPGTRLTVL.

This clone is a singleton in its sample. The J gene is TRBJ1-1, the V gene TRBV28; TRBD1 aligns across 7 bases. Germline lookup yields CDR1 MDHEN and CDR2 SYDVKM. The CDR3 spans 14 residues. Trimming at V came to 6 bases and at J to 1 base, leaving 5 bases not matched to a gene. The CDR3 loop reads CASSATGPNTEAFF. CDR3 DNA sequence: TGTGCCAGCAGCGCGACAGGGCCGAACACTGAAGCTTTCTTT.

The rearrangement joins TRBV18 to TRBJ2-4; D gene ambiguous. CDR3 length equals 14 residues. Germline CDR1 is KGHSH and CDR2 is LQKENI. Trimming removed 0 bases at V and 10 bases at J, with 13 bases between. DNA for the CDR3: TGTGCCAGCTCACCACCGGACGTTAGCAGGATTCAGTACTTC. It codes for CASSPPDVSRIQYF.

The chain combines TRBV30 with TRBJ2-4; perhaps D is TRBD1 or TRBD2 (6 bases each). Trimming stripped 0 bases from V and 4 bases from J, with 16 bases between. The germline CDR1 and CDR2 sequences are GTSNPN and SVGIG (reference sequence). The CDR3 has 16 amino acids. In DNA, the CDR3 is TGTGCCTGGAGTGTGGAGGTCGGCGGGACAAAAAACATTCAGTACTTC. Protein: CAWSVEVGGTKNIQYF.

The rearrangement uses TRBV5-1 and TRBJ2-5; D is possibly TRBD2 (7 bases). V was shortened by 6 bases and J by 5 bases, with 29 bases between the two germline ends. From germline, CDR1 is SGHRS and CDR2 YFSETQ. The CDR3 has 18 residues. The CDR3 DNA follows: TGCGCCAGCACTCCGGCGGGAGAGACTAGCCGAAGGGGGGAGACCCAGTACTTC. As protein: CASTPAGETSRRGETQYF.

This sequence joins TRBV29-1 and TRBJ1-1; weak D call: TRBD1 (6 bases). The CDR3 runs 13 residues. The V end was cut by 6 bases, the J end by 0 bases, with 11 bases between. Germline CDR1 and CDR2: SQVTM and ANQGSEA. CDR3 bases: TGCAGCGTGAGACAGGATTTGAACACTGAAGCTTTCTTT. It translates to CSVRQDLNTEAFF.

The chain joins TRBV10-3 to TRBJ1-5; D possibly corresponds to TRBD1 (5 bases). V shed 3 bases and J shed 8 bases, with 11 bases lying between them. Germline values: CDR1 ENHRY, CDR2 SYGVKD. The CDR3 spans 13 residues. The CDR3, as DNA: TGTGCCATCAGTGATCTTTCAGGGAAGCCCCAGCATTTT. It specifies CAISDLSGKPQHF.

This chain connects TRBV7-2 to TRBJ2-5; no firm D call. This CDR3 spans 16 amino acids. Trimming removed 1 base from V and 5 bases from J, with 17 bases in between. The V gene's germline CDR1 is SGHTA and CDR2 FQGNSA. CDR3 nucleotides: TGTGCCAGCAGCTTAGTTGGTAGAGTTACGTGGGAGACCCAGTACTTC. Its translation is CASSLVGRVTWETQYF.

This chain joins TRBV15 and TRBJ1-2, with TRBD1 matching over 7 bases. V shed 5 bases, J shed 8 bases, and the junction held 11 bases outside the gene matches. The CDR3 is 14 residues long. Germline assignment: CDR1 LNHNV and CDR2 YYDKDF (reference sequence). In nucleotides, the CDR3 is TGTGCCACCAGCGGGGGGGGACAGCCGGCAGGCTACACCTTC. Translation gives CATSGGGQPAGYTF.

Details on this clone: This sample includes further DNA sequences coding for the same CDR3. The rearrangement links TRBV10-3 to TRBJ1-2; 10 bases fit TRBD1. The CDR3 sequence is 13 residues long. The germline CDR1 and CDR2 sequences are ENHRY and SYGVKD. V was pared by 4 bases and J by 8 bases, with 4 bases of the junction left unmatched. The CDR3 DNA is TGTGCCATCAGTGGGGACAGGGGCTACGGCTACACCTTC. This encodes CAISGDRGYGYTF.

Concerning this clone itself: One base separates it from a far larger clone, so it is likely a read error. The chain is built from TRBV5-4 and TRBJ1-2; no firm D call. Between the trimmed V and J ends, which lost 0 bases and 1 base, there was a span of 4 bases. Germline values: CDR1 SGHNT, CDR2 YYREEE (reference sequence). The CDR3 extends over 13 amino acids. CDR3 nucleotides: TGTGCCAGCAGCTTGGACAATAACTATGGCTACACCTTC. Amino acids: CASSLDNNYGYTF.

The rearrangement links TRBV11-2 to TRBJ2-7; 8 bases line up with TRBD2. The CDR3 has 13 residues. Germline CDR1 is SGHAT and CDR2 is FQNNGV. V lost 6 bases and J lost 6; bases outside the gene matches: 7. The CDR3 coding sequence is TGTGCCAGCAGTCGGGAGGGTATGGGCGAGCAGTACTTC. Amino acids: CASSREGMGEQYF.

The chain has TRBV6-1 and TRBJ2-7; a possible D gene is TRBD2 (7 bases). The CDR3 runs 13 residues. Germline loops: CDR1 MNHNS, CDR2 SASEGT. The V end lost 7 bases, the J end lost 3 bases, and 13 bases lay between the germline ends. The CDR3 sequence is CASTRGGGYEQYF. DNA of the CDR3: TGTGCCAGCACGCGGGGAGGGGGCTACGAGCAGTACTTC.

The rearrangement links TRBV6-5 to TRBJ2-1, with D perhaps being TRBD1 or TRBD2 (5 bases each). Trimming shortened V by 8 bases and J by 5 bases, and 19 bases separated the two germline ends. From germline, CDR1 is MNHEY and CDR2 SVGAGI. The length of the CDR3 is 15 residues. DNA of the CDR3: TGTGCCAGCGGACGTCGGGGCTCTGGGAACAATGAGCAGTTCTTC. Protein sequence: CASGRRGSGNNEQFF.

The chain carries TRBV28 and TRBJ2-2; D is possibly TRBD1 or TRBD2 (5 bases each). V was pared by 9 bases and J by 0 bases, with 14 bases between. Per the germline V gene, CDR1 is MDHEN and CDR2 is SYDVKM. This CDR3 has 15 amino acids. In DNA form, the CDR3 reads TGTGCCAGGGGGCCGTGGGAGACGAACACCGGGGAGCTGTTTTTT. Its protein product is CARGPWETNTGELFF.

V gene TRBV28 combines with J gene TRBJ2-7, with D unclear. The ends were cut back, 5 bases at V and 6 bases at J, with 11 bases in the middle. The CDR3 covers 12 residues. Looked up from germline, CDR1 is MDHEN and CDR2 is SYDVKM. The CDR3 here is CASSRVLGEQYF. DNA for the CDR3: TGTGCCAGCAGTCGCGTACTCGGCGAGCAGTACTTC.

In its sample, this clone was seen once. The chain has TRBV29-1 and TRBJ2-3, with 12 positions matching TRBD2. The germline V gene encodes CDR1 SQVTM and CDR2 ANQGSEA. This CDR3 has 15 amino acids. The J segment lost 3 bases and the V segment lost 6 bases, leaving 7 bases of the junction unmatched. The CDR3 DNA sequence: TGCAGCGTCCTTGGGACTAGCGGGCCAACAGATACGCAGTATTTT. Translation gives CSVLGTSGPTDTQYF.

The V gene is TRBV6-6, the J gene TRBJ1-2; 7 bases line up with TRBD1. This CDR3 contains 15 residues. Unmatched junction bases numbered 10, after V lost 5 bases and J lost 4 bases. CDR1 is MNHNY, CDR2 SVGAGI, per germline (reference sequence). CDR3 bases: TGTGCCAGCAGTACCGCAACAGGGGCCGTCTATGGCTACACCTTC. Its translation is CASSTATGAVYGYTF.

The chain combines TRBV7-3 with TRBJ2-6, with no clear D. Germline lookup yields CDR1 SGHTA and CDR2 FQGTGA. This CDR3 has 14 residues. Trimming shortened V by 2 bases and J by 4 bases, and 6 bases separated the two germline ends. CDR3 in DNA: TGTGCCAGCAGCTTAGGGTTCGGGGCCAACGTCCTGACTTTC. It translates to CASSLGFGANVLTF.

The rearrangement uses TRBV6-1 and TRBJ1-5, with 8 positions matching TRBD1. This CDR3 region has 15 residues. Germline assignment: CDR1 MNHNS and CDR2 SASEGT. The V segment lost 8 bases and the J segment 2 bases; nucleotides outside the gene matches: 8. The CDR3: CASVGTGQGNQPQHF. CDR3 nucleotide sequence: TGTGCCAGCGTAGGCACGGGACAGGGCAATCAGCCCCAGCATTTT.

As regards this clone: Other nucleotide sequences in the sample specify the same CDR3. The gene calls are TRBV7-9 and TRBJ2-5; D is unresolved. V was shortened by 1 base and J by 5 bases, with 8 bases between the two germline ends. CDR1 is SEHNR, CDR2 FQNEAQ, per germline (reference sequence). The CDR3 runs to 13 residues. This chain's CDR3 is CASSLGGGETQYF. CDR3 sequence (DNA): TGTGCCAGCAGCTTAGGGGGTGGGGAGACCCAGTACTTC. Combining the CDR3 with reference TRBV7-9 and TRBJ2-5 gives the whole variable domain DTGVSQNPRHKITKRGQNVTFRCDPISEHNRLYWYRQTLGQGPEFLTYFQNEAQLEKSRLLSDRFSAERPKGSFSTLEIQRTEQGDSAMYLCASSLGGGETQYFGPGTRLLVL.

About this clone: The same CDR3 can be traced to other DNA sequences in this sample. V is TRBV14 and J is TRBJ2-5; D uncertain. Deletions cut 1 base from V and 6 bases from J, with 3 bases between. Looked up from germline, CDR1 is SGHDN and CDR2 is FVKESK. The CDR3 extends over 11 amino acids. CDR3 in amino acids: CASSQGQTQYF. The CDR3, as DNA: TGTGCCAGCAGCCAAGGGCAGACCCAGTACTTC.

This chain connects TRBV4-2 to TRBJ2-2; no reliable D call. V was clipped by 4 bases and J by 1 base, with 4 bases between them. There are 13 residues in the CDR3. Germline V gene data show CDR1 as LGHNA and CDR2 as YNFKEQ. CDR3 in amino acids: CASSLENTGELFF. The CDR3 coding sequence is TGTGCCAGCAGCCTCGAGAACACCGGGGAGCTGTTTTTT.

This chain connects TRBV5-5 to TRBJ2-7; 9 bases map to TRBD1. V dropped 4 bases and J dropped 6; count of bases not matched to a gene: 8. This CDR3 has 14 amino acids. Germline values: CDR1 SGHKS, CDR2 YYEKEE (reference sequence). CDR3 amino acids: CASSLDRGLVEQYF. In DNA form, the CDR3 reads TGTGCCAGCAGCCTGGACAGGGGCCTGGTCGAGCAGTACTTC.

The genes are TRBV6-6 and TRBJ2-5; no clear D gene. The V end lost 4 bases, the J end lost 2 bases, and 5 bases lay between the germline ends. Germline CDR1 MNHNY, CDR2 SVGAGI (reference sequence). CDR3 length: 12 residues. CDR3 protein: CASSFSQETQYF. The CDR3 nucleotides are TGTGCCAGCAGTTTTTCTCAAGAGACCCAGTACTTC.